This T cell receptor beta chain came from a study of technical replicates of blood from several donors. Data came from immunoSEQ multiplex PCR; TCRdb stores just in-frame clones and leaves some out. The table has about 81,000 clones, roughly four fifths seen once. Germline-derived CDR1 and CDR2 are MNHEY and SVGAGI. Germline trimming cut 6 bases from V and 10 bases from J; bases unmatched to any gene: 12. This CDR3 is built from 15 residues. The sample holds a few counts of this clone. Sequencing was carried out using PBMCs. The chain recombines TRBV6-5 with TRBJ1-6; 7 nucleotides match TRBD1. This clonotype was sampled from a human donor in good health. Some clones in this sample may be carry-over from other donors' samples. The CDR3 bases are TGTGCCAGCAGCCAGGGGGGAGGCGGTATATCACCCCTCCACTTT. This translates into CASSQGGGGISPLHF.